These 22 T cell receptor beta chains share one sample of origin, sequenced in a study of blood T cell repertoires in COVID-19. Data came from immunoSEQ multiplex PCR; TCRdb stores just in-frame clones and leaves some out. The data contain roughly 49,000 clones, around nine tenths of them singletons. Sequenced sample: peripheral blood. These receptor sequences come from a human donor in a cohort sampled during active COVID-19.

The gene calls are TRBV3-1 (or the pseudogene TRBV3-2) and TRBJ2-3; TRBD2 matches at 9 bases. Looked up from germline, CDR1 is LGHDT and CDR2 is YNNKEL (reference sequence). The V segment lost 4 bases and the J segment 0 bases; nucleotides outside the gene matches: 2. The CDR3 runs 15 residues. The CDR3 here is CASSLGLASTDTQYF. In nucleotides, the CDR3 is TGTGCCAGCAGCCTCGGACTAGCGAGCACAGATACGCAGTATTTT.

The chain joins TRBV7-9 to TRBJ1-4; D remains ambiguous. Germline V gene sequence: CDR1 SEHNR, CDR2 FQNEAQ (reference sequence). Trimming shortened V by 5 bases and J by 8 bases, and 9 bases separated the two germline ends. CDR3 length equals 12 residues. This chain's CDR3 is CASSPLGEKLFF. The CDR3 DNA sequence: TGTGCCAGCAGCCCACTCGGGGAAAAACTGTTTTTT.

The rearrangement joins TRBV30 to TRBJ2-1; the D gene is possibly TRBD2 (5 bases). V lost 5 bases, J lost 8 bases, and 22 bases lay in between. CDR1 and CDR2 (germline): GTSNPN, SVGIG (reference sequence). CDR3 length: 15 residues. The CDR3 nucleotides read TGTGCCTGGGCTGCCGGGATCACAGAAAGTTATGAGCAGTTCTTC. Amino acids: CAWAAGITESYEQFF.

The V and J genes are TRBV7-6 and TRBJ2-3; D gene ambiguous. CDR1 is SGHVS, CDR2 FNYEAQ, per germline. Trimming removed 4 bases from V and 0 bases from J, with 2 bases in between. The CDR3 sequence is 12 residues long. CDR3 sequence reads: CASSSSTDTQYF. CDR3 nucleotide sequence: TGTGCCAGCAGCTCAAGCACAGATACGCAGTATTTT.

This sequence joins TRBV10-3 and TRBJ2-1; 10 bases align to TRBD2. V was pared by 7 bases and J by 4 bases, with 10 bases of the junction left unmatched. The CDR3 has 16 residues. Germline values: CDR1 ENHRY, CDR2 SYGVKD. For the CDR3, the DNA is TGTGCCATCACCCATGGAGCTAGCGGGGGTTACAATGAGCAGTTCTTC. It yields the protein CAITHGASGGYNEQFF.

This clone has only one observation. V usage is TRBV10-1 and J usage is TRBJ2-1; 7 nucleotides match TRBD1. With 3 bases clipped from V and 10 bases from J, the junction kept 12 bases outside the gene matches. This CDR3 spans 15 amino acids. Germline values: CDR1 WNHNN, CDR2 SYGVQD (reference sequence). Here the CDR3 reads CASSDDKTGKREQFF. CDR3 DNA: TGCGCCAGCAGTGACGACAAGACAGGGAAACGCGAGCAGTTCTTC.

This CDR3 reads CASSPDSVREKLFF. The DNA of the CDR3 is TGTGCCAGCAGCCCGGACTCGGTGAGAGAAAAACTGTTTTTT. The chain links TRBV7-6 to TRBJ1-4; D is unclear. The V end was cut by 5 bases, the J end by 8 bases, with 15 bases between. The CDR3 sequence is 14 residues long. Germline CDR1 SGHVS, CDR2 FNYEAQ.

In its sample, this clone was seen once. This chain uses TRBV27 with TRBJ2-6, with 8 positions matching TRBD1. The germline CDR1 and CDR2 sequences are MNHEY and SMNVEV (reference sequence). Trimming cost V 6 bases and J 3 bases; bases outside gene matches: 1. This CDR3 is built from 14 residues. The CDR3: CASRDRVGANVLTF. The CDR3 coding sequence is TGTGCCAGCAGGGACAGGGTTGGGGCCAACGTCCTGACTTTC.

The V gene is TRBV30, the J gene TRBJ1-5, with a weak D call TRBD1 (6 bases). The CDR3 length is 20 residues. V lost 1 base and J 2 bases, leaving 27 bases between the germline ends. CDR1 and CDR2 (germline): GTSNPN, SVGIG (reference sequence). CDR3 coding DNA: TGTGCCTGGAGTGCGGCCGGGGCAGGGGTAAGGGGTAGGGGCAATCAGCCCCAGCATTTT. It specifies CAWSAAGAGVRGRGNQPQHF.

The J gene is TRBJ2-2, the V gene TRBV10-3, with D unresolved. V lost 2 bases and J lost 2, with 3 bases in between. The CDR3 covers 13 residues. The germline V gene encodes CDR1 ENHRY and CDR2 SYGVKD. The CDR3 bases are TGTGCCATCAGTGAGCAAAACACCGGGGAGCTGTTTTTT. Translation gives CAISEQNTGELFF.

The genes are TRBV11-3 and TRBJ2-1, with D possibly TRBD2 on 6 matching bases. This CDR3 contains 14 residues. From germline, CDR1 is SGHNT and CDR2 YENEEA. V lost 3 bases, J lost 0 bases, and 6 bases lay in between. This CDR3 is CASSFSGSYNEQFF. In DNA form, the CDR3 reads TGTGCCAGCAGCTTTAGCGGCTCCTACAATGAGCAGTTCTTC.

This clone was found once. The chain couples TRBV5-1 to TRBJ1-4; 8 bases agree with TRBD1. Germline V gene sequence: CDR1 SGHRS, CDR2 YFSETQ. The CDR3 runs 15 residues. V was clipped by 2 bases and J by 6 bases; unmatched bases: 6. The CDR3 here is CASSFLDRVDEKLFF. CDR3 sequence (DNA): TGCGCCAGCAGCTTTTTGGACAGGGTGGATGAAAAACTGTTTTTT.

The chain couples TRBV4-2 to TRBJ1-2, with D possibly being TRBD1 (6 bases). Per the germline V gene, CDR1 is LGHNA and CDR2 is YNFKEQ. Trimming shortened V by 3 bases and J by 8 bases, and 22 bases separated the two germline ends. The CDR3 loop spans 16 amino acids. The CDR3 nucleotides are TGTGCCAGCAGCCAGAGGGGGAGACCAACCCTGCGGGGCTACACCTTC. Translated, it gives CASSQRGRPTLRGYTF.

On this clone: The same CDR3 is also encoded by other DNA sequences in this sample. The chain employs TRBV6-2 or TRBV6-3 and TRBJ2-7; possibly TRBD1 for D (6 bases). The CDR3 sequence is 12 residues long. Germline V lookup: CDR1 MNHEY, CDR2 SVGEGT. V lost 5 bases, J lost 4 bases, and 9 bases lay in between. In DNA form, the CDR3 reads TGTGCCAGCAGTCCACAGGGATACGAGCAGTACGTC. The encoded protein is CASSPQGYEQYV.

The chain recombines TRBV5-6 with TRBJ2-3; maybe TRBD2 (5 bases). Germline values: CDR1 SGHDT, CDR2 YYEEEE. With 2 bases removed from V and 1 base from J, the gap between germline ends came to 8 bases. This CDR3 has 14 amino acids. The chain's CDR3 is CASSFRGGTDTQYF. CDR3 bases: TGTGCCAGCAGCTTCCGGGGAGGCACAGATACGCAGTATTTT.

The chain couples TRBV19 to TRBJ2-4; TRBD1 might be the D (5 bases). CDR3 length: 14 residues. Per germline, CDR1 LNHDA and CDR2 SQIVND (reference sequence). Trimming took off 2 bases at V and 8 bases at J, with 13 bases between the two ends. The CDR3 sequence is CASSIRQGRDIQYF. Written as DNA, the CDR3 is TGTGCCAGTAGTATAAGGCAGGGCCGGGACATTCAGTACTTC.

The CDR3 here is CASSLGQRGEAYEQYF. CDR3 coding DNA: TGTGCCAGCAGTTTGGGGCAGCGGGGGGAGGCCTACGAGCAGTACTTC. The chain uses TRBV28 and TRBJ2-7; TRBD2 matches 9 bases. Germline V gene lookup returns CDR1 MDHEN and CDR2 SYDVKM. Germline trimming cut 3 bases from V and 2 bases from J; bases unmatched to any gene: 8. The CDR3 is 16 amino acids.

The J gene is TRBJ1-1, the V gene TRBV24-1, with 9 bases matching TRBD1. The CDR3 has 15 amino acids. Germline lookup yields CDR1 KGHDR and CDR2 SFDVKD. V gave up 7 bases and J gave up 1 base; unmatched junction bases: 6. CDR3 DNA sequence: TGTGCCACCAGCGGGACAGGGAATAAGAACACTGAAGCTTTCTTT. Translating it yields CATSGTGNKNTEAFF.

The CDR3: CASSTGQGALNEQFF. CDR3 sequence (DNA): TGTGCCAGTAGTACTGGACAGGGGGCCCTCAATGAGCAGTTCTTC. This chain joins TRBV19 and TRBJ2-1; TRBD1 aligns across 11 bases. Germline loops: CDR1 LNHDA, CDR2 SQIVND (reference sequence). The V and J ends lost 4 bases and 6 bases, in that order; junction bases with no gene match: 5. The CDR3 has 15 residues.

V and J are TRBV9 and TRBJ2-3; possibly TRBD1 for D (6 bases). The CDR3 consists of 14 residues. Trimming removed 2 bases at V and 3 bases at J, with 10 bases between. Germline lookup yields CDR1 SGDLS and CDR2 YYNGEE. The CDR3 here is CASSVLGTTDTQYF. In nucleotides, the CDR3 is TGTGCCAGCAGCGTCCTGGGGACAACAGATACGCAGTATTTT. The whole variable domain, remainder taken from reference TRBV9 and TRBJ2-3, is DSGVTQTPKHLITATGQRVTLRCSPRSGDLSVYWYQQSLDQGLQFLIQYYNGEERAKGNILERFSAQQFPDLHSELNLSSLELGDSALYFCASSVLGTTDTQYFGPGTRLTVL.

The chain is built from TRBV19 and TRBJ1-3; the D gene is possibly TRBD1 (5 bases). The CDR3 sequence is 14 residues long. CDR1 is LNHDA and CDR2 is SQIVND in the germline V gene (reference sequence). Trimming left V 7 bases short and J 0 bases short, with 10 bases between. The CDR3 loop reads CASTKDTSGNTIYF. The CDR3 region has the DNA TGTGCCAGTACGAAGGACACCTCTGGAAACACCATATATTTT. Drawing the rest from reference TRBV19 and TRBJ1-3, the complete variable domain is DGGITQSPKYLFRKEGQNVTLSCEQNLNHDAMYWYRQDPGQGLRLIYYSQIVNDFQKGDIAEGYSVSREKKESFPLTVTSAQKNPTAFYLCASTKDTSGNTIYFGEGSWLTVV.

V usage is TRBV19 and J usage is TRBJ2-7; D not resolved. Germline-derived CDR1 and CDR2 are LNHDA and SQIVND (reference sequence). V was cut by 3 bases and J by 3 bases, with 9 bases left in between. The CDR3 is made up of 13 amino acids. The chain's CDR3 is CASSISVGYEQYV. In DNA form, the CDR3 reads TGTGCCAGTAGTATTTCGGTTGGCTACGAGCAGTACGTC.